The next 13 T cell receptor beta chains were all read from a single sample in a study of molecular identifiers for immune sequencing clone quantification. TCRdb re-analysed the PCR reads in MiXCR, keeping a single row per CDR3 protein. The table shows about 630,000 distinct CDR3 sequences, with about 25% occurring only once. The sequencing sample was made of naive CD8+ T cells from blood, with Jurkat cell RNA spiked in. Subset reported: FACS-sorted CD8+CD4-CCR7+CD45RA+ naive T cells. All receptors come from a human donor in good health. Some libraries in this study had Jurkat cell RNA spiked in.

At least ten counts were recorded for this clonotype. The gene calls are TRBV6-2 or TRBV6-3 and TRBJ1-1; D gene uncertain. From germline, CDR1 is MNHEY and CDR2 SVGEGT. The CDR3 contains 15 residues. Trimming stripped 4 bases from V and 3 bases from J, with 15 bases between. Written as DNA, the CDR3 is TGTGCCAGCAGTTTTCTGACTATGTTGGACACTGAAGCTTTCTTT. Its protein product is CASSFLTMLDTEAFF.

The sample holds a few counts of this clonotype. The genes are TRBV30 and TRBJ2-7; 9 bases are shared with TRBD1. V trimming: 0 bases; J trimming: 2 bases; junction bases outside the gene matches: 5. Germline assignment: CDR1 GTSNPN and CDR2 SVGIG (reference sequence). The CDR3 is 15 residues long. CDR3 DNA sequence: TGTGCCTGGAGTGTGTGGGACAGGGTTGCCTACGAGCAGTACTTC. Protein sequence: CAWSVWDRVAYEQYF.

About this clonotype itself: A much larger clone lies one base from this, so it may be a read error. The J gene is TRBJ2-7, the V gene TRBV7-8; D is ambiguous. This CDR3 region has 15 residues. Germline CDR1 reads SGHVS; CDR2 reads FQNEAQ. The CDR3 region has the DNA TGTGCCAGCAGCTCCGGGCTCACGAGCTCCTACGAGCGGTACTTC. This gives the protein CASSSGLTSSYERYF.

A few counts support this clonotype. The chain links TRBV12-3 or TRBV12-4 to TRBJ2-2; 9 positions agree with TRBD1. This CDR3 spans 13 amino acids. V dropped 10 bases and J dropped 6; count of bases not matched to a gene: 6. DNA of the CDR3: TGTGCCACCTCCGGGACAGGGTCCGGGGAGCTGTTTTTT. Amino acid sequence: CATSGTGSGELFF.

This clonotype has more than one count but fewer than ten. The gene calls are TRBV27 and TRBJ2-3; 9 nucleotides match TRBD1. The CDR3 runs to 15 residues. CDR1 is MNHEY and CDR2 is SMNVEV in the germline V gene (reference sequence). The V and J ends lost 5 bases and 5 bases, in that order; junction bases with no gene match: 8. Written as DNA, the CDR3 is TGTGCCAGCAGTGAGGGACAGGGTTTAGGAGATACGCAGTATTTT. Protein sequence: CASSEGQGLGDTQYF.

The chain couples TRBV19 to TRBJ1-5; no firm D call. CDR3 length equals 12 residues. The ends were cut back, 7 bases at V and 3 bases at J, with 7 bases in the middle. The germline gives CDR1 LNHDA, CDR2 SQIVND (reference sequence). The CDR3 DNA reads as TGTGCCAGTACCGTGAACAATCAGCCCCAGCATTTT. It encodes CASTVNNQPQHF.

The chain recombines TRBV3-1 with TRBJ1-2, with D possibly being TRBD1 (6 bases). The V gene's germline CDR1 is LGHDT and CDR2 YNNKEL (reference sequence). The length of the CDR3 is 16 residues. V dropped 1 base and J dropped 4 bases, with 16 bases sitting between them. The CDR3 spells CASSQVFGGLTYGYTF. For the CDR3, the DNA is TGTGCCAGCAGCCAAGTCTTCGGGGGCCTTACCTATGGCTACACCTTC.

In the case of this clonotype: One base away lies a much larger clone, so this may be a sequencing read error. The chain is built from TRBV6-5 and TRBJ1-1; the match to TRBD1 covers 7 bases. This CDR3 is built from 14 residues. The germline CDR1 and CDR2 sequences are MNHEY and SVGAGI. The DNA for the CDR3 is TGTGCCGGCAGTTATACAGGGGACTATCAAGAAGCTTTCTTT. Encoded protein: CAGSYTGDYQEAFF.

As for this clonotype: The CDR3 ends on some other residue instead of the conserved phenylalanine or tryptophan, so this is likely a read error. The DNA is omitted, as the CDR3 cannot be located on it reliably, and the CDR3 follows TCRdb's listing. The chain recombines TRBV25-1 with TRBJ1-4; the table names TRBD1, a call not compared with the DNA. The CDR3 is 10 residues long, ends included. Germline V gene sequence: CDR1 MGHDK, CDR2 SYGVNS. The chain's CDR3 is CASSERDRMV.

A remark on this clonotype: This clone may be a read error of a much larger clone one base away. CDR3 DNA: TGTGCCAGCATCGGCCCCGGGACTCCCACCTACGAGCTGTACTTC. This translates into CASIGPGTPTYELYF. The genes are TRBV7-6 and TRBJ2-7; perhaps TRBD2 as D (6 bases). The CDR3 is 15 amino acids. Per germline, CDR1 SGHVS and CDR2 FNYEAQ.

This clonotype turned up a few times. The chain combines TRBV7-9 with TRBJ2-7, with TRBD2 as a possible D gene (6 bases). Germline loops: CDR1 SEHNR, CDR2 FQNEAQ (reference sequence). The V gene lost 5 bases and the J gene lost 3 bases, with 14 bases spanning the gap. The CDR3 length is 14 residues. The DNA for the CDR3 is TGTGCCAGCAGCCAGACGGGACTGGTCTACGAGCAGTACTTC. This gives the protein CASSQTGLVYEQYF.

With regard to this clonotype: At one of its ends the junction is not consistent with the germline gene, which may arise from a read error. The J gene is TRBJ1-6, the V gene TRBV30; D remains unclear. From germline, CDR1 is GTSNPN and CDR2 SVGIG (reference sequence). The CDR3 has 16 amino acids. CDR3 protein: CAWSVIKSSYNSPLPF. The CDR3 bases are TGTGCCTGGAGTGTAATTAAGAGCTCCTATAATTCCCCCCTCCCCTTT. The full variable domain, in which reference TRBV30 and TRBJ1-6 provide the parts outside the CDR3, is SQTIHQWPATLVQPVGSPLSLECTVEGTSNPNLYWYRQAAGRGLQLLFYSVGIGQISSEVPQNLSASRPQDRQFILSSKKLLLSDSGFYLCAWSVIKSSYNSPLPFGNGTRLTVT.

This clonotype was seen a handful of times. The chain is built from TRBV13 and TRBJ2-7, with 7 nucleotides matching TRBD1. Trimming removed 4 bases from V and 4 bases from J; junction bases left unmatched: 7. Germline lookup yields CDR1 PRHDT and CDR2 FYEKMQ (reference sequence). This CDR3 is built from 14 residues. CDR3 amino acids: CASSSDRVAYEQYF. CDR3 DNA: TGTGCCAGCAGCTCCGACAGGGTTGCATACGAGCAGTACTTC.